The 20 T cell receptor beta chains below come from one sample, sequenced in a study of CD8+ T cells in alopecia areata. The treatment was: oral pan-JAK inhibitor, 5-10 mg twice daily. After isolation, RNA underwent reverse transcription to generate cDNA as the sequencing template. TCRdb's copy holds only in-frame clones and misses some; the assay was immunoSEQ multiplex PCR. The table includes approximately 150,000 clones, about three fifths detected once. The starting material was CD4+ T cells sorted from blood, obtained between weeks 55 and 65, from a patient treated with tofacitinib. These TCRs come from a human donor with alopecia areata.

This clone was observed a handful of times. This chain links TRBV4-1 with TRBJ1-6; D is unclear. CDR3 size: 16 residues. Germline CDR1 MGHRA, CDR2 YSYEKL. V was pared by 2 bases and J by 7 bases, with 15 bases between. The CDR3: CASSQRDGIGNSPLHF. In DNA form, the CDR3 reads TGCGCCAGCAGCCAACGCGACGGGATTGGGAATTCACCCCTCCACTTT.

The rearrangement links TRBV5-6 to TRBJ2-1, with 9 bases aligning to TRBD2. CDR3 length: 13 amino acids. V dropped 5 bases and J dropped 6; count of bases not matched to a gene: 3. CDR1 and CDR2 from the germline V gene are SGHDT and YYEEEE. The CDR3 loop reads CASRLGLANEQFF. In nucleotides, the CDR3 is TGTGCCAGCAGACTGGGACTAGCCAATGAGCAGTTCTTC. Full variable domain (missing parts from reference TRBV5-6 and TRBJ2-1): DAGVTQSPTHLIKTRGQQVTLRCSPKSGHDTVSWYQQALGQGPQFIFQYYEEEERQRGNFPDRFSGHQFPNYSSELNVNALLLGDSALYLCASRLGLANEQFFGPGTRLTVL.

The J gene is TRBJ2-3, the V gene TRBV7-9; no definite D call. Per germline, CDR1 SEHNR and CDR2 FQNEAQ (reference sequence). The CDR3 totals 16 residues. The V end lost 2 bases, the J end lost 2 bases, and 14 bases lay between the germline ends. The CDR3 region has the DNA TGTGCCAGCAGCTTAATGGCTTTCTTAGACACAGATACGCAGTATTTT. It codes for CASSLMAFLDTDTQYF. Combining the CDR3 with reference TRBV7-9 and TRBJ2-3 gives the whole variable domain DTGVSQNPRHKITKRGQNVTFRCDPISEHNRLYWYRQTLGQGPEFLTYFQNEAQLEKSRLLSDRFSAERPKGSFSTLEIQRTEQGDSAMYLCASSLMAFLDTDTQYFGPGTRLTVL.

This chain connects TRBV13 to TRBJ1-2; D not resolved. Germline V gives CDR1 PRHDT, CDR2 FYEKMQ (reference sequence). V dropped 3 bases and J dropped 5 bases, with 13 bases sitting between them. The CDR3 spans 14 residues. The CDR3 sequence is CASSFPPPAYGYTF. For the CDR3, the DNA is TGTGCCAGCAGCTTTCCCCCCCCGGCGTATGGCTACACCTTC. Based on the CDR3 plus reference TRBV13 and TRBJ1-2, the full variable domain is AAGVIQSPRHLIKEKRETATLKCYPIPRHDTVYWYQQGPGQDPQFLISFYEKMQSDKGSIPDRFSAQQFSDYHSELNMSSLELGDSALYFCASSFPPPAYGYTFGSGTRLTVV.

The rearrangement links TRBV29-1 to TRBJ2-1; D remains unclear. The CDR3 consists of 10 residues. V lost 4 bases to trimming and J lost 6 bases, with 4 bases between them. CDR1 SQVTM and CDR2 ANQGSEA come from the germline V gene. As DNA, the CDR3 is TGCAGCGTTGCAGGCAATGAGCAGTTCTTC. Translated, it gives CSVAGNEQFF.

The sample holds a few counts of this clone. The chain couples TRBV5-6 to TRBJ1-5, with 7 bases identical to TRBD1. V was pared by 4 bases and J by 5 bases, with 9 bases of the junction left unmatched. This CDR3 has 15 amino acids. Germline loops: CDR1 SGHDT, CDR2 YYEEEE. CDR3 amino acids: CASSRRQGMDQPQHF. The CDR3 DNA sequence: TGTGCCAGCAGCCGTAGACAGGGTATGGATCAGCCCCAGCATTTT.

With regard to this clone: Different DNA sequences within this sample yield the same CDR3. This chain links TRBV2 with TRBJ1-1; D gene unclear. V lost 6 bases, J lost 2 bases, and 4 bases lay in between. The CDR3 is 11 residues long. CDR1 and CDR2 (germline): SNHLY, FYNNEI. The CDR3 DNA is TGTGCCAGCAGGCCTAACACTGAAGCTTTCTTT. Protein product: CASRPNTEAFF.

This chain connects TRBV4-1 to TRBJ2-5; D is unclear. The CDR3 loop spans 15 amino acids. From germline, CDR1 is MGHRA and CDR2 YSYEKL. Trimming left V 1 base short and J 4 bases short, with 13 bases between. Written as DNA, the CDR3 is TGCGCCAGCAGCCAAGGGTTGCCTAGATCAGAGACCCAGTACTTC. Encoded protein: CASSQGLPRSETQYF.

The V and J genes are TRBV7-8 and TRBJ2-7; D unclear. V lost 3 bases and J 4 bases, leaving 7 bases between the germline ends. CDR1 SGHVS and CDR2 FQNEAQ come from the germline V gene. The CDR3 extends over 12 amino acids. The CDR3 spells CASSFTRYEQYF. In nucleotides, the CDR3 is TGTGCCAGCAGCTTCACGCGGTACGAGCAGTACTTC.

The J gene is TRBJ1-5, the V gene TRBV29-1; D possibly corresponds to TRBD1 (5 bases). The CDR3 runs 15 residues. V gave up 4 bases and J gave up 2 bases, with 15 bases separating them. Germline-derived CDR1 and CDR2 are SQVTM and ANQGSEA. The CDR3 DNA follows: TGCAGCGTTGGGGGGTCTCTCGAGGGCAATCAGCCCCAGCATTTT. It codes for CSVGGSLEGNQPQHF.

The V gene is TRBV7-9, the J gene TRBJ2-4; D not resolved. Germline V gene lookup returns CDR1 SEHNR and CDR2 FQNEAQ (reference sequence). V lost 1 base, J lost 1 base, and 5 bases lay in between. There are 14 residues in the CDR3. CDR3 bases: TGTGCCAGCAGCTTAGGGGTGGCCAAAAACATTCAGTACTTC. This codes for CASSLGVAKNIQYF.

J is TRBJ2-7 and V is TRBV29-1, with D unclear. Per germline, CDR1 SQVTM and CDR2 ANQGSEA. The CDR3 contains 12 residues. V was trimmed by 4 bases and J by 1 base, leaving 8 bases between them. The chain's CDR3 is CSVALRSYEQYF. The CDR3 DNA reads TGCAGCGTTGCTCTCCGATCCTACGAGCAGTACTTC.

The rearrangement joins TRBV30 to TRBJ2-7; maybe TRBD1 (6 bases). Germline V lookup: CDR1 GTSNPN, CDR2 SVGIG (reference sequence). CDR3 length equals 15 residues. V was cut by 3 bases and J by 6 bases, with 21 bases left in between. CDR3 protein: CAWSAAWDTRGEQYF. In nucleotides, the CDR3 is TGTGCCTGGAGCGCCGCCTGGGACACCCGGGGCGAGCAGTACTTC.

The chain carries TRBV5-4 and TRBJ2-3; the match to TRBD2 covers 9 bases. The germline V gene has CDR1 SGHNT and CDR2 YYREEE (reference sequence). There are 16 residues in the CDR3. Unmatched junction bases numbered 4, after V lost 0 bases and J lost 2 bases. CDR3 in DNA: TGTGCCAGCAGCTTGGCCGGCGGGGGGGTCACAGATACGCAGTATTTT. As protein: CASSLAGGGVTDTQYF.

This clone was recorded a few times. This rearrangement joins TRBV5-4 to TRBJ2-7; 7 bases agree with TRBD2. Germline trimming cut 6 bases from V and 3 bases from J; bases unmatched to any gene: 3. Germline CDR1 is SGHNT and CDR2 is YYREEE (reference sequence). This CDR3 is 12 amino acids long. The CDR3 loop is CASTRGNYEQYF. DNA for the CDR3: TGTGCCAGCACGCGGGGGAACTACGAGCAGTACTTC.

The chain couples TRBV25-1 to TRBJ1-4; TRBD1 aligns across 11 bases. Germline-derived CDR1 and CDR2 are MGHDK and SYGVNS. Trimming cost V 6 bases and J 8 bases; bases outside gene matches: 2. The CDR3 is 13 residues long. CDR3 coding DNA: TGTGCCAGCAGGAGGGACAGGGGGGAAAAACTGTTTTTT. It codes for CASRRDRGEKLFF. Filled out from reference TRBV25-1 and TRBJ1-4, the complete variable domain reads EADIYQTPRYLVIGTGKKITLECSQTMGHDKMYWYQQDPGMELHLIHYSYGVNSTEKGDLSSESTVSRIRTEHFPLTLESARPSHTSQYLCASRRDRGEKLFFGSGTQLSVL.

This clone was seen only a few times. The chain joins TRBV30 to TRBJ2-3; 9 positions match TRBD2. The germline gives CDR1 GTSNPN, CDR2 SVGIG (reference sequence). The CDR3 is 14 residues long. V lost 2 bases, J lost 1 base, and 1 base stayed unmatched. CDR3: CAWSQRGGTDTQYF. CDR3 DNA: TGTGCCTGGAGTCAGCGGGGGGGCACAGATACGCAGTATTTT.

This clone was seen more than once but under ten times. J is TRBJ2-1 and V is TRBV10-3, with D maybe TRBD2 (7 bases). The germline gives CDR1 ENHRY, CDR2 SYGVKD. The length of the CDR3 is 15 residues. V lost 5 bases to trimming and J lost 3 bases, with 14 bases between them. DNA for the CDR3: TGTGCCATCAGTCCCGCGGGGGCCCTCTACAATGAGCAGTTCTTC. Encoded protein: CAISPAGALYNEQFF.

The chain links TRBV4-1 to TRBJ1-6, with TRBD1 matching 9 bases. J lost 9 bases, V lost 3 bases, and 12 bases had no gene match. The CDR3 has 17 residues. Germline V gene sequence: CDR1 MGHRA, CDR2 YSYEKL. The CDR3 sequence is CASSHYTRDRVFSPLHF. CDR3 in DNA: TGCGCCAGCAGCCACTATACCCGGGACAGGGTATTTTCACCCCTCCACTTT.

This clone was seen only a few times. This chain's CDR3 is CASSIKEGRNQPQHF. CDR3 nucleotide sequence: TGTGCCAGTAGTATTAAGGAGGGGCGCAATCAGCCCCAGCATTTT. The chain recombines TRBV19 with TRBJ1-5, with a tentative D call TRBD1 (5 bases). CDR1 LNHDA and CDR2 SQIVND come from the germline V gene (reference sequence). The CDR3 runs to 15 residues. Trimming stripped 3 bases from V and 2 bases from J, with 11 bases between.